These 26 T cell receptor beta chains were all obtained from the same sample, sequenced in a study of cytomegalovirus exposure and HLA in healthy donors. This PCR relied on a set of 60 Vbeta primers and 13 Jbeta primers. Produced via immunoSEQ multiplex PCR; TCRdb's table is partial and in-frame only. The sample holds about 37,000 clones, more than 80% seen once. Specimen: PBMCs. These receptor sequences come from a woman aged 35 to 49 in good health and CMV-seronegative.

V gene TRBV29-1 combines with J gene TRBJ1-1; 10 nucleotides line up with TRBD1. This CDR3 region has 16 residues. J gave up 0 bases and V 4 bases, and 8 bases lay outside the gene matches. Germline CDR1 SQVTM, CDR2 ANQGSEA. The CDR3 region is CSVASGTGDLNTEAFF. CDR3 nucleotide sequence: TGCAGCGTTGCGTCCGGGACAGGGGACCTGAACACTGAAGCTTTCTTT.

This clone was observed a single time. Other DNA sequences in this specimen translate into the identical CDR3. V is TRBV7-8 and J is TRBJ1-2, with 7 bases that match TRBD1. The CDR3 sequence is 14 residues long. CDR1 and CDR2 from the germline V gene are SGHVS and FQNEAQ. Trimming cost V 4 bases and J 4 bases; bases outside gene matches: 6. This CDR3 reads CASSSRDRSYGYTF. In DNA, the CDR3 is TGTGCCAGCAGCTCCCGGGACAGATCCTATGGCTACACCTTC.

The chain is built from TRBV5-4 and TRBJ2-7; 9 nucleotides align to TRBD1. The CDR3 has 14 residues. The V gene end was trimmed by 4 bases and the J gene end by 3 bases; junction bases not matched to a gene: 5. Per germline, CDR1 SGHNT and CDR2 YYREEE (reference sequence). For the CDR3, the DNA is TGTGCCAGCAGCATAGGGACAGGGCTCTACGAGCAGTACTTC. Protein product: CASSIGTGLYEQYF.

The CDR3 here is CASSVRDRGNEKLFF. CDR3 DNA: TGTGCCAGCAGCGTCCGGGACAGGGGAAATGAAAAACTGTTTTTT. V usage is TRBV9 and J usage is TRBJ1-4; TRBD1 matches 10 bases. After removal of 2 bases from V and 5 bases from J, the junction contained 3 bases not matched to a gene. Germline CDR1 is SGDLS and CDR2 is YYNGEE. This CDR3 spans 15 amino acids.

The rearrangement joins TRBV4-1 to TRBJ1-1, with TRBD1 as a possible D gene (5 bases). Germline lookup yields CDR1 MGHRA and CDR2 YSYEKL. Trimming took off 1 base at V and 4 bases at J, with 10 bases between the two ends. There are 14 residues in the CDR3. The CDR3 loop reads CASSQGGGPTEAFF. Written as DNA, the CDR3 is TGCGCCAGCAGCCAAGGGGGCGGTCCCACTGAAGCTTTCTTT.

The chain carries TRBV2 and TRBJ1-5; D not certain. The CDR3 runs 15 residues. Trimming pared 3 bases from V and 4 bases from J, leaving 13 bases between. Germline CDR1 SNHLY, CDR2 FYNNEI. CDR3 sequence reads: CASSEGGPTNQPQHF. CDR3 nucleotide sequence: TGTGCCAGCAGTGAGGGAGGCCCTACTAATCAGCCCCAGCATTTT.

The chain is built from TRBV19 and TRBJ2-5; D may be TRBD2 (5 bases). This CDR3 is 13 amino acids long. Trimming took 7 bases from V and 0 from J, leaving 9 bases between them. Looked up from germline, CDR1 is LNHDA and CDR2 is SQIVND (reference sequence). CDR3 coding DNA: TGTGCCAGTACGGAGACTAACCAAGAGACCCAGTACTTC. Amino acid sequence: CASTETNQETQYF. Full variable domain (rest looked up from reference TRBV19 and TRBJ2-5): DGGITQSPKYLFRKEGQNVTLSCEQNLNHDAMYWYRQDPGQGLRLIYYSQIVNDFQKGDIAEGYSVSREKKESFPLTVTSAQKNPTAFYLCASTETNQETQYFGPGTRLLVL.

Comments on this clone: One junction end does not reproduce the germline sequence, and a read error may be involved. This sequence joins TRBV6-1 and TRBJ2-2; D is perhaps TRBD1 (6 bases). Germline CDR1 is MNHNS and CDR2 is SASEGT. This CDR3 is built from 14 residues. CDR3: CASSEGDGRRQGIF. The CDR3 nucleotides are TGTGCCAGCAGTGAAGGGGACGGAAGGCGGCAGGGGATTTTT.

The chain recombines TRBV7-3 with TRBJ1-1, with a tentative D call TRBD1 (5 bases). The CDR3 consists of 13 residues. V was cut by 5 bases and J by 1 base, with 8 bases left in between. The germline V gene has CDR1 SGHTA and CDR2 FQGTGA. The CDR3 nucleotides read TGTGCCAGCAGCGCTGACAGGAACACTGAAGCTTTCTTT. This sequence encodes CASSADRNTEAFF.

This clone was counted a single time. This sequence joins TRBV20-1 and TRBJ1-1; D gene uncertain. Trimming removed 3 bases at V and 7 bases at J, with 9 bases between. This CDR3 has 11 amino acids. CDR1 is DFQATT and CDR2 is SNEGSKA in the germline V gene (reference sequence). CDR3 residues: CSASSGLEAFF. In nucleotides, the CDR3 is TGCAGTGCTAGTTCAGGCCTTGAAGCTTTCTTT.

The genes are TRBV4-1 and TRBJ1-1; no reliable D call. The ends were cut back, 1 base at V and 3 bases at J, with 18 bases in the middle. The length of the CDR3 is 17 residues. Per the germline V gene, CDR1 is MGHRA and CDR2 is YSYEKL. CDR3 sequence reads: CASSQVDMGFVHTEAFF. As DNA, the CDR3 is TGCGCCAGCAGCCAAGTTGACATGGGTTTCGTTCACACTGAAGCTTTCTTT.

V and J are TRBV6-5 and TRBJ1-4; D call uncertain. Trimming cost V 2 bases and J 0 bases, with 10 bases left between them. The CDR3 contains 16 residues. Germline lookup yields CDR1 MNHEY and CDR2 SVGAGI. As DNA, the CDR3 is TGTGCCAGCAGTTACCGGACTCCCGCAACTAATGAAAAACTGTTTTTT. It specifies CASSYRTPATNEKLFF.

The chain links TRBV4-1 to TRBJ1-4; D gene unclear. Trimming pared 1 base from V and 0 bases from J, leaving 9 bases between. The CDR3 totals 16 residues. CDR1 is MGHRA and CDR2 is YSYEKL in the germline V gene. The chain's CDR3 is CASSQGLQTTNEKLFF. CDR3 in DNA: TGCGCCAGCAGCCAAGGGCTACAGACAACTAATGAAAAACTGTTTTTT.

The chain uses TRBV12-5 and TRBJ2-5; 7 bases fit TRBD2. Germline V gene sequence: CDR1 LGHNT, CDR2 FRNRAP. The length of the CDR3 is 13 residues. With 8 bases clipped from V and 3 bases from J, the junction kept 6 bases outside the gene matches. The CDR3 DNA reads as TGTGCTAGTTCCAGCAGCGGGGAAGAGACCCAGTACTTC. Residues: CASSSSGEETQYF.

This chain joins TRBV6-6 and TRBJ2-1; perhaps TRBD2 as D (7 bases). In germline, CDR1 is MNHNY, CDR2 SVGAGI (reference sequence). This CDR3 spans 14 amino acids. The V end was cut by 7 bases, the J end by 7 bases, with 17 bases between. CDR3 sequence reads: CASTRGGASNEQFF. In DNA, the CDR3 is TGTGCCAGCACCAGAGGGGGGGCCTCGAATGAGCAGTTCTTC.

The V and J genes are TRBV4-1 and TRBJ1-5; TRBD1 matches at 11 bases. Trimming at V came to 1 base and at J to 6 bases, leaving 2 bases not matched to a gene. CDR1 and CDR2 (germline): MGHRA, YSYEKL. The CDR3 is made up of 15 amino acids. DNA of the CDR3: TGCGCCAGCAGCCAAGGGGACAGGGGGATTCAGCCCCAGCATTTT. As protein: CASSQGDRGIQPQHF.

The chain employs TRBV28 and TRBJ1-2; 10 nucleotides match TRBD1. The CDR3 covers 14 residues. V dropped 6 bases and J dropped 6; count of bases not matched to a gene: 7. CDR1 and CDR2 from the germline V gene are MDHEN and SYDVKM. The CDR3 protein is CASSRLTGGNGYTF. CDR3 in DNA: TGTGCCAGCAGCCGTCTGACAGGGGGCAATGGCTACACCTTC.

This rearrangement joins TRBV29-1 to TRBJ1-2, with 8 bases lining up with TRBD1. The CDR3 loop spans 13 amino acids. Germline CDR1 and CDR2: SQVTM and ANQGSEA. The J segment lost 6 bases and the V segment lost 5 bases, leaving 8 bases of the junction unmatched. The DNA of the CDR3 is TGCAGCGTTAGCTCAGGGGGCGCGGATGGCTACACCTTC. Its translation is CSVSSGGADGYTF.

CDR3 DNA sequence: TGTGCCAGCAGTGATCGGGCAGGGGGAAACACCATATATTTT. Protein sequence: CASSDRAGGNTIYF. The V call is TRBV25-1, the J call TRBJ1-3; possibly TRBD1 for D (5 bases). Germline loops: CDR1 MGHDK, CDR2 SYGVNS. The CDR3 runs 14 residues. The ends were cut back, 3 bases at V and 4 bases at J, with 10 bases in the middle.

The V gene is TRBV2, the J gene TRBJ1-3; TRBD1 agrees at 7 bases. This CDR3 has 15 residues. Germline trimming cut 9 bases from V and 0 bases from J; bases unmatched to any gene: 8. Germline V gene lookup returns CDR1 SNHLY and CDR2 FYNNEI. The CDR3 protein is CARDSTGVSGNTIYF. In DNA form, the CDR3 reads TGTGCCAGAGATAGTACAGGGGTCTCTGGAAACACCATATATTTT.

The chain is built from TRBV9 and TRBJ1-1; possibly TRBD1 for D (6 bases). Germline CDR1 is SGDLS and CDR2 is YYNGEE. The ends were cut back, 0 bases at V and 0 bases at J, with 6 bases in the middle. This CDR3 comprises 14 residues. CDR3 nucleotides: TGTGCCAGCAGCGTAGCAGGGGTGAACACTGAAGCTTTCTTT. The encoded protein is CASSVAGVNTEAFF.

DNA for the CDR3: TGTGCCCGCCCGCCCGGGGATGCAACTAATGAAAAACTGTTTTTT. Translation gives CARPPGDATNEKLFF. This chain joins TRBV19 and TRBJ1-4; D gene uncertain. This CDR3 is 15 amino acids long. In germline, CDR1 is LNHDA, CDR2 SQIVND (reference sequence). V was pared by 11 bases and J by 0 bases, with 16 bases between.

The chain recombines TRBV27 with TRBJ1-2, with 8 bases lining up with TRBD1. The ends lost 5 bases at V and 4 bases at J; junction bases unmatched: 3. The CDR3 is made up of 13 amino acids. Looked up from germline, CDR1 is MNHEY and CDR2 is SMNVEV (reference sequence). The CDR3 DNA reads TGTGCCAGCAGTCAGGGGGCAATCTATGGCTACACCTTC. It is translated as CASSQGAIYGYTF.

V gene TRBV4-2 combines with J gene TRBJ1-1; 8 nucleotides line up with TRBD1. Germline trimming cut 4 bases from V and 0 bases from J; bases unmatched to any gene: 4. The CDR3 totals 15 residues. The germline CDR1 and CDR2 sequences are LGHNA and YNFKEQ. CDR3 in DNA: TGTGCCAGCAGCCCTACAGGGGGAATGAACACTGAAGCTTTCTTT. Its translation: CASSPTGGMNTEAFF.

V and J are TRBV5-1 and TRBJ2-3; 8 nucleotides line up with TRBD1. The J segment lost 7 bases and the V segment lost 0 bases, leaving 10 bases of the junction unmatched. The CDR3 length is 16 residues. Germline CDR1 reads SGHRS; CDR2 reads YFSETQ. The CDR3 nucleotides are TGCGCCAGCAGCTTGGGCCAGGGACAGGTTCGAAATACGCAGTATTTT. Its protein product is CASSLGQGQVRNTQYF.

In its sample, this clone was seen a few times. The chain uses TRBV2 and TRBJ1-6; the D is unclear. This CDR3 has 15 amino acids. V gave up 5 bases and J gave up 0 bases, with 8 bases separating them. The germline V gene encodes CDR1 SNHLY and CDR2 FYNNEI. CDR3 protein: CASSSRGSYNSPLHF. The CDR3 DNA is TGTGCCAGCAGTTCACGCGGCTCCTATAATTCACCCCTCCACTTT.